This TCR beta chain was recovered during a study of T cell changes during pregnancy in multiple sclerosis. Repertoires were generated with immunoSEQ multiplex PCR, while TCRdb's copy carries only in-frame clones and drops some. The repertoire includes around 40,000 clones, approximately 90% of them detected once, and about 0.4% sits in the top ten. Sequences were derived from CD4+ T cells from peripheral blood mononuclear cells, sampled in the second trimester of pregnancy. The TCR originated in a female donor with multiple sclerosis, enrolled in a pregnancy study.

The CDR3 protein is CASSLAQGGTNEKLFF. CDR3 nucleotides: TGTGCCAGCAGTTTAGCTCAAGGGGGAACTAATGAAAAACTGTTTTTT. V and J are TRBV28 and TRBJ1-4, with D possibly being TRBD1 (6 bases). Per the germline V gene, CDR1 is MDHEN and CDR2 is SYDVKM. The CDR3 consists of 16 residues. V was trimmed by 2 bases and J by 1 base, leaving 11 bases between them.